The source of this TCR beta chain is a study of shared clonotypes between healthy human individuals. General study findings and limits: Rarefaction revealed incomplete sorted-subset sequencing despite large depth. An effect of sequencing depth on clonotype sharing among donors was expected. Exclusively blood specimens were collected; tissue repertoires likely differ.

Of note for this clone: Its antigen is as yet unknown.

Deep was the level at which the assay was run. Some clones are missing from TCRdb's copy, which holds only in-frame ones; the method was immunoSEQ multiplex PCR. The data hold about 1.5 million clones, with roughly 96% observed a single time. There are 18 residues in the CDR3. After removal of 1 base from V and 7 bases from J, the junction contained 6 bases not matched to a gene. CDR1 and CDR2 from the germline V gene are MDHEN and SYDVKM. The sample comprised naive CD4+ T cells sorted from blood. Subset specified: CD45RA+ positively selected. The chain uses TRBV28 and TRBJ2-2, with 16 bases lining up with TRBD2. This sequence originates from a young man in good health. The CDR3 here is CASSLSIGTSGRVGELFF. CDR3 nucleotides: TGTGCCAGCAGTTTATCCATCGGGACTAGCGGGAGGGTCGGGGAGCTGTTTTTT.